Listed below are T cell receptor beta chains from one sample, sequenced in a study of somatic mutations in cytotoxic T cells in rheumatoid arthritis. Assay: immunoSEQ multiplex PCR; the TCRdb copy retains only in-frame clones and omits some. The table has about 4,700 clones, just under 80% seen once. The specimen was CD8+ T cells sorted from blood. Receptors were obtained from a man between 65 and 85 years old with rheumatoid arthritis. Both conserved end residues are part of each CDR3. The size of a clone is reported for some rows only, either as once, few or many, or as a class for expanded clones.

>few|TRBJ2-7|TRBV27
CASSSGGYEQYF
>once|TRBJ2-7|TRBV2
CASRPRTGGDYEQYF
>NA|TRBJ2-2|TRBV7-8
CASSYRTGGPGELFF
>NA|TRBJ2-3|TRBV10-1
CASSVGTSGGDTQYF
>NA|TRBJ2-1|TRBV10-3
CAISESMAGSFNEQFF
>few|TRBJ2-7|TRBV13
CASSYRQGAYEQYF
>NA|TRBJ1-2|TRBV7-9
CASSLGNLDRVSGYTF
>few|TRBJ2-5|TRBV7-7
CASRGGGETQYF
>NA|TRBJ2-1|TRBV19
CASSLTGGAYNEQFF
>NA|TRBJ2-7|TRBV28
CASSTIDGTGKSYEQYF
>few|TRBJ2-5|TRBV27
CASSPLQTNQETQYF
>NA|TRBJ2-1|TRBV15
CATSRDAGSNEQFF
>once|TRBJ2-5|TRBV9
CASSGTSGSLVETQYF
>NA|TRBJ1-1|TRBV9
CASSVGTGDSGGAFF
>NA|TRBJ2-7|TRBV4-1
CASSQAGQAGSYEQYF
>NA|TRBJ2-7|TRBV5-1
CASSLVGTALSEQYF
>NA|TRBJ1-1|TRBV6-1
CASRGGGWNTEAFF
>once|NA|TRBV7-9
CASSSEGTEGYEQYF
>NA|TRBJ1-1|TRBV6-5
CASRYRDSVNTEAFF
>NA|TRBJ2-7|TRBV6-1
CASSATGYEQYF
>once|TRBJ2-7|TRBV2
CASSEAKRGEQYF
>NA|TRBJ2-1|TRBV9
CASSNTGGYEQFF
>few|TRBJ2-1|TRBV5-6
CASSPRTGGAANEQFF
>NA|TRBJ2-5|TRBV13
CARGLAGGTQYF
>NA|TRBJ1-5|TRBV7-9
CASGNEAPGHQPQHF
>NA|TRBJ2-7|TRBV19
CASSGTGGPSCEQYF
>once|TRBJ2-1|TRBV5-6
CASSLSLAGVYNEQFF
>NA|TRBJ2-2|TRBV6-6
CASSYSTGKNTGELFF
>once|TRBJ2-7|TRBV2
CASSDRDRGPKWSYEQYF
>NA|TRBJ2-1|TRBV27
CASSRGYNEQFF
>NA|TRBJ2-1|TRBV27
CASSFGSGDNEQFF
>NA|TRBJ2-7|TRBV4-1
CASSQDYSWDKNEQYF
>once|TRBJ2-1|TRBV19
CASSIEARNQRSNEQFF
>NA|TRBJ2-3|TRBV4-1
CASSPPVDGIPFPDLTDTQYF
>NA|TRBJ1-5|TRBV6-1
CASSAGGGQPQHF
>NA|TRBJ1-3|TRBV7-3
CASSESGGSGNTIYF
>NA|TRBJ1-2|TRBV9
CASTPERGKVRGYTF
>NA|TRBJ1-2|TRBV6-5
CASSYSGSGGYTF
>few|TRBJ1-5|TRBV13
CASSFGTTNQPQHF
>NA|TRBJ2-3|TRBV7-2
CASSLGPGGIADTQYF
>NA|NA|TRBV7-2
CASSLSGGPAYEQYF
>NA|TRBJ1-1|TRBV30
CAWDDSPNTEAFF
>NA|TRBJ2-2|TRBV4-1
CASSWTIWGTGELFF
>NA|TRBJ1-1|TRBV9
CASSHGQDGNTEAFF
>NA|TRBJ2-7|TRBV5-6
CASSLGLAGDEYF
>NA|TRBJ2-7|TRBV9
CASSVGFGGAGSSYEQYF
>few|TRBJ2-1|TRBV19
CASSTGLAGGLYEQFF
>NA|TRBJ2-7|TRBV9
CASSSPSGYEQYF
>NA|TRBJ2-7|TRBV7-6
CASSFGGSEYEQYF
>NA|TRBJ2-5|TRBV13
CASSIRGERAQYF
>NA|TRBJ1-2|TRBV2
CASTESGTGDGYTF
>once|TRBJ2-1|TRBV11-2
CASSLRGGAGGNEQFF
>NA|TRBJ2-2|TRBV11-2
CASSLGTSITGELFF